The source of this T cell receptor (beta chain) is a study of cytomegalovirus exposure and HLA in healthy donors. Findings and limits, study-wide: Later, TCR association rates were found to vary by HLA locus, highest for DRB1 and lowest for HLA-C. According to reports, the classifier identified cytomegalovirus status with high specificity and sensitivity.

The primer mix had 60 Vbeta and 13 Jbeta primers. TCRdb's copy holds only in-frame clones and misses some; the assay was immunoSEQ multiplex PCR. The table shows 130,000 or so clones, with over 75% occurring only once. This CDR3 contains 13 residues. V lost 6 bases to trimming and J lost 5 bases, with 14 bases between them. Germline CDR1 is MNHEY and CDR2 is SMNVEV (reference sequence). Remarks on this clone: The antigen remains unidentified.

The sequence was obtained from a man younger than 30 in good health and CMV-seropositive. The chain carries TRBV27 and TRBJ2-7, with D possibly TRBD2 on 7 matching bases. What was sequenced was PBMCs. CDR3 sequence (DNA): TGTGCCAGCAGGAGGGGGGGAAGCCACGAGCAGTACTTC. Translation gives CASRRGGSHEQYF.